This T cell receptor beta chain was obtained from a study of T cell repertoires in cytomegalovirus infection. About the study: Through public TCR beta signatures, both CMV infection and matching HLA type were indicated. The study's findings and limits: HLA-C-restricted TCR beta clonotypes specific for CMV led the ex vivo response. Cumulated frequencies of public TCR beta families served to identify carriers of CMV plus the relevant HLA.

This clonotype was detected a few times. The antigen remains undetermined. TCRdb processed the reads anew with MiXCR; each CDR3 protein has one entry. The table includes about 360,000 distinct CDR3 sequences, roughly 20% detected once. V gave up 4 bases and J gave up 3 bases, with 15 bases separating them. CDR3 length equals 15 residues. Germline-derived CDR1 and CDR2 are SGHNT and YYREEE (reference sequence). What was sequenced was PBMCs. The clonotype comes from a human donor in good health (CMV status not recorded). Some clones in this sample may be carry-over from other donors' samples. The J gene is TRBJ2-3, the V gene TRBV5-4, with a weak D call TRBD2 (6 bases). The CDR3 DNA is TGTGCCAGCAGCGATCCCGGGACTCAGACAGATACGCAGTATTTT. Its protein product is CASSDPGTQTDTQYF.